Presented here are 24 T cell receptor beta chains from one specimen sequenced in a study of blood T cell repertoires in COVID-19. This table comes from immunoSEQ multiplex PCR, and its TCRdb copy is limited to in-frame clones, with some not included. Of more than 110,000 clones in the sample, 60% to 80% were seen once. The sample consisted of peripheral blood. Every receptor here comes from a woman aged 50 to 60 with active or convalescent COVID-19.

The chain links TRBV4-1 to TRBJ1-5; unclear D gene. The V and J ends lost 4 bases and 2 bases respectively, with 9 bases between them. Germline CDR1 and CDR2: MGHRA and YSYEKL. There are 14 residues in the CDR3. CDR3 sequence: CASSLELGNQPQHF. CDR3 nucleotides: TGCGCCAGCAGCCTCGAGCTGGGCAATCAGCCCCAGCATTTT.

The CDR3 loop reads CASSPGGSNEQYF. CDR3 nucleotides: TGTGCCAGCTCACCTGGCGGGTCAAACGAGCAGTACTTC. The rearrangement uses TRBV18 and TRBJ2-7; D might be TRBD2 (5 bases). The CDR3 contains 13 residues. The germline V and J ends were trimmed by 3 bases and 5 bases, with 11 bases remaining between them. CDR1 and CDR2 from the germline V gene are KGHSH and LQKENI.

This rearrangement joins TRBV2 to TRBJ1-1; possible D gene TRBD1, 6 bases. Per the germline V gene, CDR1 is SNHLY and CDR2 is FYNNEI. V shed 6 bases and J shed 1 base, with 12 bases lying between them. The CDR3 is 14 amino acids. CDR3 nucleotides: TGTGCCAGCAGCACACAGGGTGGGAACACTGAAGCTTTCTTT. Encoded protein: CASSTQGGNTEAFF.

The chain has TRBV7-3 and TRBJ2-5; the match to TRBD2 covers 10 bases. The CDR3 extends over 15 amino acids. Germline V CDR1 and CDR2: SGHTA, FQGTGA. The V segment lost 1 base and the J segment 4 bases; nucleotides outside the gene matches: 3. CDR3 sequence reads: CASSLKAGGAETQYF. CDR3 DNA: TGTGCCAGCAGCTTAAAAGCGGGGGGGGCAGAGACCCAGTACTTC.

DNA for the CDR3: TGTGCCAGCAGCCCAGAATATAATTCACCCCTCCACTTT. Translating gives CASSPEYNSPLHF. The chain joins TRBV5-4 to TRBJ1-6, with unresolved D. The CDR3 consists of 13 residues. Looked up from germline, CDR1 is SGHNT and CDR2 is YYREEE (reference sequence). Trimming cost V 4 bases and J 4 bases, with 6 bases left between them.

The CDR3 sequence: CASFGTGPGDTQYF. CDR3 DNA: TGTGCCAGCTTCGGGACAGGGCCCGGGGATACGCAGTATTTT. The chain has TRBV6-6 and TRBJ2-3; 9 bases agree with TRBD1. CDR1 MNHNY and CDR2 SVGAGI come from the germline V gene (reference sequence). The CDR3 has 14 residues. V dropped 8 bases and J dropped 6; count of bases not matched to a gene: 9.

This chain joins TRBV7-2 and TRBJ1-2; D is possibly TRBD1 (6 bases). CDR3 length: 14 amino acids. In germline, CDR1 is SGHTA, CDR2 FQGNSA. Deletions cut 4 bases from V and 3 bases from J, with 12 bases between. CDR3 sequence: CASSSRGLDYGYTF. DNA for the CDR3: TGTGCCAGCAGCTCCAGGGGTTTGGACTATGGCTACACCTTC.

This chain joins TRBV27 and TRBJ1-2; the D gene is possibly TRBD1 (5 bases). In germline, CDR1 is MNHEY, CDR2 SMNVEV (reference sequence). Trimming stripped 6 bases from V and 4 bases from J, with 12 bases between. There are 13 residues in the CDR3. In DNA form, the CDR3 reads TGTGCCAGCAGCCGGAGGGGCCCCTATGGCTACACCTTC. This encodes CASSRRGPYGYTF.

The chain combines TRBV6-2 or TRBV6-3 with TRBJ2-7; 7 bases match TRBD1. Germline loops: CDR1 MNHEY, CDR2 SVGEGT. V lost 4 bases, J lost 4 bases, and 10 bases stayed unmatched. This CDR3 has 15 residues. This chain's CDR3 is CASSSEGASRYEQYF. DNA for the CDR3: TGTGCCAGCAGTTCCGAGGGGGCAAGTAGGTACGAGCAGTACTTC.

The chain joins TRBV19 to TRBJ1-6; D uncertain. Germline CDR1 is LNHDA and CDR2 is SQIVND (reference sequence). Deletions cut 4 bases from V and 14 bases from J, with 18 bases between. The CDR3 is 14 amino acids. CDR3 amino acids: CASSTTPTFLALHF. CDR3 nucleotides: TGTGCCAGTAGTACCACCCCTACGTTTCTTGCCCTCCACTTT.

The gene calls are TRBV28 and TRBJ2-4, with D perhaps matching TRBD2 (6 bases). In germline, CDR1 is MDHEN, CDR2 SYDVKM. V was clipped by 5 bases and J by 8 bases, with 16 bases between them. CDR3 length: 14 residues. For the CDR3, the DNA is TGTGCCAGCAGTCCCCAAGCGGGCGGCGACATTCAGTACTTC. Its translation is CASSPQAGGDIQYF.

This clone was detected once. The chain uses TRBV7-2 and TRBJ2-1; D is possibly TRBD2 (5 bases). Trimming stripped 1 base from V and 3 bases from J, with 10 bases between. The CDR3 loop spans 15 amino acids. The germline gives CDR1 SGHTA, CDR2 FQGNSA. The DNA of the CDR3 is TGTGCCAGCAGCTTAGACGGGAAGGACTACAATGAGCAGTTCTTC. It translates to CASSLDGKDYNEQFF.

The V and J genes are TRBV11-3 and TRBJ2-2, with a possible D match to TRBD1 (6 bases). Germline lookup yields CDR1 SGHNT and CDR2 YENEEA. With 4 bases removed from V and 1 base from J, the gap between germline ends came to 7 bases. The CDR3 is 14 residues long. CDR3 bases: TGTGCCAGCAGCTCGGACAGGAACACCGGGGAGCTGTTTTTT. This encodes CASSSDRNTGELFF. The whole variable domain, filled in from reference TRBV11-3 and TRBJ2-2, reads EAGVVQSPRYKIIEKKQPVAFWCNPISGHNTLYWYLQNLGQGPELLIRYENEEAVDDSQLPKDRFSAERLKGVDSTLKIQPAELGDSAVYLCASSSDRNTGELFFGEGSRLTVL.

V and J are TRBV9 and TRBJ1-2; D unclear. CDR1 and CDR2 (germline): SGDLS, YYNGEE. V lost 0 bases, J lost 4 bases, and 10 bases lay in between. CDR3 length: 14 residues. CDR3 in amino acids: CASSVDHSGYGYTF. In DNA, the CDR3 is TGTGCCAGCAGCGTAGACCACAGCGGCTATGGCTACACCTTC.

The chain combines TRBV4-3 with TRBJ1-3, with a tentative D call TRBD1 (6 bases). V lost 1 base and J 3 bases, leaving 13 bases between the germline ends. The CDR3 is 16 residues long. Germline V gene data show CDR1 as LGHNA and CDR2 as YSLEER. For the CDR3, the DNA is TGCGCCAGCAGCCAAGTAGGGACACAGTTTGGAAACACCATATATTTT. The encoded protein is CASSQVGTQFGNTIYF.

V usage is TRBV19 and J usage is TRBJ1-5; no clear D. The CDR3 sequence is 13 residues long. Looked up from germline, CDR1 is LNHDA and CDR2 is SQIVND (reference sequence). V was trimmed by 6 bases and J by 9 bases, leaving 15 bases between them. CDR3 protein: CASSPIQAGPQHF. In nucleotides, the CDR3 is TGTGCCAGTAGCCCTATCCAGGCCGGGCCCCAGCATTTT. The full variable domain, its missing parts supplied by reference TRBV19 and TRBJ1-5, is DGGITQSPKYLFRKEGQNVTLSCEQNLNHDAMYWYRQDPGQGLRLIYYSQIVNDFQKGDIAEGYSVSREKKESFPLTVTSAQKNPTAFYLCASSPIQAGPQHFGDGTRLSIL.

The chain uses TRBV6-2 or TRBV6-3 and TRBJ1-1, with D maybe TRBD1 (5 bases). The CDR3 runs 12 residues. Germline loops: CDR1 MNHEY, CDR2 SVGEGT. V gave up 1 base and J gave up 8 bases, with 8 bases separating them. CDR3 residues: CASSYYGGEAFF. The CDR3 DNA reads TGTGCCAGCAGTTACTATGGGGGGGAAGCTTTCTTT.

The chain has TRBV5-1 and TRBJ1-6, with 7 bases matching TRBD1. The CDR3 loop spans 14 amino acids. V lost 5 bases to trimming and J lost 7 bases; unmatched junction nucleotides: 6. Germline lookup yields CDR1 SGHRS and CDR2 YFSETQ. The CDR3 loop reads CASSKGQMNSPLHF. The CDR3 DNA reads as TGCGCCAGCAGTAAGGGACAGATGAATTCACCCCTCCACTTT. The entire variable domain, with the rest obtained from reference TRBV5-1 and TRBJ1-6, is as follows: KAGVTQTPRYLIKTRGQQVTLSCSPISGHRSVSWYQQTPGQGLQFLFEYFSETQRNKGNFPGRFSGRQFSNSRSEMNVSTLELGDSALYLCASSKGQMNSPLHFGNGTRLTVT.

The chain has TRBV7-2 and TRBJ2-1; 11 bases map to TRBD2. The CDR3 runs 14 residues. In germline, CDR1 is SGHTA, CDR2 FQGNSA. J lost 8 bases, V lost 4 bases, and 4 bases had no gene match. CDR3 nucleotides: TGTGCCAGCAGCTGGCTAGCGGGAGGCCATGAGCAGTTCTTC. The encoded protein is CASSWLAGGHEQFF.

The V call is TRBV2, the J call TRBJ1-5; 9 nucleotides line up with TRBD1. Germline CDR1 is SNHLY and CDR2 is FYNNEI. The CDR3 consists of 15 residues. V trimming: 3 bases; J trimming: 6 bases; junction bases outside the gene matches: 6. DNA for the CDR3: TGTGCCAGCAGTGAGGACAGGGGATCCGGTCAGCCCCAGCATTTT. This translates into CASSEDRGSGQPQHF.

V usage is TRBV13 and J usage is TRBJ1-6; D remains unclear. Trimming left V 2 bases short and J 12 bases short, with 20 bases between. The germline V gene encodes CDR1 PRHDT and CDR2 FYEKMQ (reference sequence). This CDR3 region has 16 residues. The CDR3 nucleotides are TGTGCCAGCAGCTTAAACGGCCCGTCAGCGGCTGAACCCCTCCACTTT. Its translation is CASSLNGPSAAEPLHF.

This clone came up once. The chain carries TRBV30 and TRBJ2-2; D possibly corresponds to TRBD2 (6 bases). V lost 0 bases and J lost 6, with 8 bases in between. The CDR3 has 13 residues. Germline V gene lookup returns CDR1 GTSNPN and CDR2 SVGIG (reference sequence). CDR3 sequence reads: CAWSVWGAGELFF. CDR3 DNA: TGTGCCTGGAGTGTATGGGGGGCCGGGGAGCTGTTTTTT.

The CDR3 DNA reads as TGTGCCAGCTCAGCATCTATCCTGAACACTGAAGCTTTCTTT. Amino acids: CASSASILNTEAFF. This sequence joins TRBV18 and TRBJ1-1; the D is unclear. The CDR3 length is 14 residues. Germline lookup yields CDR1 KGHSH and CDR2 LQKENI. The V and J ends lost 5 bases and 0 bases respectively, with 10 bases between them.

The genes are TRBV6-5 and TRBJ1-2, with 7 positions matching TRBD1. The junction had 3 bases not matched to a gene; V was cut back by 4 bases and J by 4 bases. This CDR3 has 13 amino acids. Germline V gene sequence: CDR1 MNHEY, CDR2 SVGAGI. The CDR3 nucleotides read TGTGCCAGCAGTTCGGGACAGTTCTATGGCTACACCTTC. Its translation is CASSSGQFYGYTF.